This T cell receptor (beta chain) was retrieved from a study of T cell responses to AZD1222 COVID-19 vaccine. Germline loops: CDR1 SGHRS, CDR2 YFSETQ. V was clipped by 0 bases and J by 1 base; unmatched bases: 3. CDR3 length: 15 amino acids. This clone was counted a few times. Its cognate antigen is unknown. Pooling covered second doses at about 4 or about 12 weeks. Study observations and caveats: Clonal diversity was possibly underestimated; the donors were predominantly white British and more often female.

Clones were sequenced by immunoSEQ multiplex PCR, and TCRdb holds only the in-frame ones, with some missing. The profile shows tens of thousands of clones, 75% to 90% of them singletons. Sequenced here: peripheral blood, sampled 28 days after the second AZD1222 dose. This rearrangement joins TRBV5-1 to TRBJ1-1, with 7 bases that match TRBD1. The clonotype originates from an adult who received the AZD1222 COVID-19 vaccine. The DNA for the CDR3 is TGCGCCAGCAGCTTGGAGGGGGCACAGAACACTGAAGCTTTCTTT. It yields the protein CASSLEGAQNTEAFF.